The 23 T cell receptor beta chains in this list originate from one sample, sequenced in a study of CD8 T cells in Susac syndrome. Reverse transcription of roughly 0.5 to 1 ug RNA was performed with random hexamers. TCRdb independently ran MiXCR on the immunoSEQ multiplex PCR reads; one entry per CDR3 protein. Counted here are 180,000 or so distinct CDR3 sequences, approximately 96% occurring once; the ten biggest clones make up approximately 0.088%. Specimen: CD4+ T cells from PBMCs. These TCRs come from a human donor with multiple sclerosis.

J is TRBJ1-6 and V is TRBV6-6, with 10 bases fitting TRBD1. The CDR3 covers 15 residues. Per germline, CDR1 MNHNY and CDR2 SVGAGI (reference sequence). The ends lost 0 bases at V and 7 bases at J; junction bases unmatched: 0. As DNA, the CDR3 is TGTGCCAGCAGTTACTCGGGACAGGGGAATTCACCCCTCCACTTT. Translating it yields CASSYSGQGNSPLHF.

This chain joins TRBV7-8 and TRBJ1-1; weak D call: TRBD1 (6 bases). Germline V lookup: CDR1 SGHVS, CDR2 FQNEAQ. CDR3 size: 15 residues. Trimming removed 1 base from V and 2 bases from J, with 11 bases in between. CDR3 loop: CASSLVRGSNTEAFF. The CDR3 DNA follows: TGTGCCAGCAGCTTAGTAAGGGGGTCCAACACTGAAGCTTTCTTT.

DNA of the CDR3: TGTGCCTGGAGTGGGGACCGGAACACTGAAGCTTTCTTT. It encodes CAWSGDRNTEAFF. The chain carries TRBV30 and TRBJ1-1; D is perhaps TRBD1 (5 bases). CDR3 size: 13 residues. Germline V lookup: CDR1 GTSNPN, CDR2 SVGIG (reference sequence). Trimming removed 1 base from V and 1 base from J, with 7 bases in between.

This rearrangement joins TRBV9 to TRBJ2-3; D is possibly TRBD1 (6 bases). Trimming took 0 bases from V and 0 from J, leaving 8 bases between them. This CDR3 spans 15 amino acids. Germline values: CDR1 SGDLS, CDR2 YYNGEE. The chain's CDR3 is CASSVVGASTDTQYF. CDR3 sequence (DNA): TGTGCCAGCAGCGTAGTGGGGGCAAGCACAGATACGCAGTATTTT.

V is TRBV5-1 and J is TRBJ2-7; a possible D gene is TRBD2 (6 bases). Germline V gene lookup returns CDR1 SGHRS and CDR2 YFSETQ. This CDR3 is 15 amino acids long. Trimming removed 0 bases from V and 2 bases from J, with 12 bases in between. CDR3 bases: TGCGCCAGCAGCTTGGGGCTAGCGTCGACCTACGAGCAGTACTTC. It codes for CASSLGLASTYEQYF. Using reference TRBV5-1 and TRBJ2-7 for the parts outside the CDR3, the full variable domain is KAGVTQTPRYLIKTRGQQVTLSCSPISGHRSVSWYQQTPGQGLQFLFEYFSETQRNKGNFPGRFSGRQFSNSRSEMNVSTLELGDSALYLCASSLGLASTYEQYFGPGTRLTVT.

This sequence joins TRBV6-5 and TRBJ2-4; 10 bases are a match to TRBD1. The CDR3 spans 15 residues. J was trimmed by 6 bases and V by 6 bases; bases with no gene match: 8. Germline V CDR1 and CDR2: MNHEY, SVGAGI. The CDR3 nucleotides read TGTGCCAGCAGCAGGACAGGGGGGCTGGGAAACATTCAGTACTTC. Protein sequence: CASSRTGGLGNIQYF.

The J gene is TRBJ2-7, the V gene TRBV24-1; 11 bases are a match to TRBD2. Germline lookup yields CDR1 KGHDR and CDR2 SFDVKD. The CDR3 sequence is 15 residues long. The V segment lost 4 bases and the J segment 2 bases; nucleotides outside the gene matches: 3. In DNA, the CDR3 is TGTGCCACCAGTGACCCGACTAGCGGGACCTACGAGCAGTACTTC. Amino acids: CATSDPTSGTYEQYF.

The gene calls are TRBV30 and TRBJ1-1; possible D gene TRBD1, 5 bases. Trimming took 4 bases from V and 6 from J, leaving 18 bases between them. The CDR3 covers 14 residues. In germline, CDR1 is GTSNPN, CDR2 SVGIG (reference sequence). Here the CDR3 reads CAWTTPPGIAEAFF. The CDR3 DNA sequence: TGTGCCTGGACCACTCCCCCAGGGATCGCTGAAGCTTTCTTT.

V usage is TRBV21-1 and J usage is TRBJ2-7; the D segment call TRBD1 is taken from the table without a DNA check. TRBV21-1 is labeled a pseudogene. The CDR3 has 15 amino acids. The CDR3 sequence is CASSKEGQKSYEQYF. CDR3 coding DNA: TGTGCCAGCAGCAAAGAGGGACAGAAGAGTTACGAGCAGTACTTC.

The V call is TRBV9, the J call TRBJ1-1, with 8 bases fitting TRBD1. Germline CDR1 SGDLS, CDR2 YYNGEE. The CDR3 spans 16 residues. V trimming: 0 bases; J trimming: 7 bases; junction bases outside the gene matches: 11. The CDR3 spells CASSVGSGTGPFEAFF. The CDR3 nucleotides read TGTGCCAGCAGCGTAGGTTCGGGGACAGGACCTTTTGAAGCTTTCTTT.

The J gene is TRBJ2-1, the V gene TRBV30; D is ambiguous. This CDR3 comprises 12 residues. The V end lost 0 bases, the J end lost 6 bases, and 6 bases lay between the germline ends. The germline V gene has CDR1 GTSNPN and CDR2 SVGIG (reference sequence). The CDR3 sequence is CAWSVRANEQFF. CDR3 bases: TGTGCCTGGAGTGTCCGGGCCAATGAGCAGTTCTTC. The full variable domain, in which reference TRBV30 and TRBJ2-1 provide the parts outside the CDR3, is SQTIHQWPATLVQPVGSPLSLECTVEGTSNPNLYWYRQAAGRGLQLLFYSVGIGQISSEVPQNLSASRPQDRQFILSSKKLLLSDSGFYLCAWSVRANEQFFGPGTRLTVL.

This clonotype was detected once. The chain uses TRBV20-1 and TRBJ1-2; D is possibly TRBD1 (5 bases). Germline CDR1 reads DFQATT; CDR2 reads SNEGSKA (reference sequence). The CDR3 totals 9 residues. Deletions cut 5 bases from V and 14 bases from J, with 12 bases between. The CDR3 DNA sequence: TGCAGTGCTCCCGCTGAGGGGACCTTC. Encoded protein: CSAPAEGTF.

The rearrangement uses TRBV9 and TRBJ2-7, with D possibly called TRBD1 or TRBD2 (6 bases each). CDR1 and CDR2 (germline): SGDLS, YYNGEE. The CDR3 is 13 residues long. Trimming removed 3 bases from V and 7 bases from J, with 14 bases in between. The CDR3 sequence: CASSERGVEEQYF. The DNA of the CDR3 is TGTGCCAGCAGCGAAAGGGGGGTAGAGGAGCAGTACTTC. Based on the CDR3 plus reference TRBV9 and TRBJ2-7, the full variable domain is DSGVTQTPKHLITATGQRVTLRCSPRSGDLSVYWYQQSLDQGLQFLIQYYNGEERAKGNILERFSAQQFPDLHSELNLSSLELGDSALYFCASSERGVEEQYFGPGTRLTVT.

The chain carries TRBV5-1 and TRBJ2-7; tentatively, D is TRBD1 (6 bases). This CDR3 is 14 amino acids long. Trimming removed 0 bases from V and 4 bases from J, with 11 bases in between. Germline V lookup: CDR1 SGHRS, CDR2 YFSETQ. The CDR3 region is CASSLGGQWYEQYF. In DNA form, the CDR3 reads TGCGCCAGCAGCTTGGGAGGACAGTGGTACGAGCAGTACTTC.

CDR3 sequence: CASSSKPQRAGTGPDTQYF. As DNA, the CDR3 is TGTGCCAGCAGCTCCAAACCACAACGAGCGGGGACAGGGCCAGATACGCAGTATTTT. This chain joins TRBV7-3 and TRBJ2-3; 9 nucleotides align to TRBD1. Germline V gives CDR1 SGHTA, CDR2 FQGTGA. The V gene end was trimmed by 4 bases and the J gene end by 4 bases; junction bases not matched to a gene: 18. The CDR3 is 19 residues long.

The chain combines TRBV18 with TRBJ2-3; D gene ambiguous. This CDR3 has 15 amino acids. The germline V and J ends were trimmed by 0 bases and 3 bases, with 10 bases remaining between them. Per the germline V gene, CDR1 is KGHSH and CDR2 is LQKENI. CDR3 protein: CASSPPGIGTDTQYF. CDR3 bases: TGTGCCAGCTCACCACCGGGGATCGGGACAGATACGCAGTATTTT.

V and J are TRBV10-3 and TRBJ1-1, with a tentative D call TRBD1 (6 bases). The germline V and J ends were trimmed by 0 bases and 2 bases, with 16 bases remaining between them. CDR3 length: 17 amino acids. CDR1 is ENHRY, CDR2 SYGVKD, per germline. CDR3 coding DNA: TGTGCCATCAGTGAGTCGGGACATAGGACGGGTAACACTGAAGCTTTCTTT. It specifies CAISESGHRTGNTEAFF.

The CDR3 nucleotides read TGTGCCAGCGGTTACGGGGGGAAGCTGTTTTTT. Translated, it gives CASGYGGKLFF. The chain is built from TRBV7-3 and TRBJ2-2; 7 nucleotides line up with TRBD2. This CDR3 is 11 amino acids long. J was trimmed by 12 bases and V by 8 bases; bases with no gene match: 6. Germline CDR1 reads SGHTA; CDR2 reads FQGTGA.

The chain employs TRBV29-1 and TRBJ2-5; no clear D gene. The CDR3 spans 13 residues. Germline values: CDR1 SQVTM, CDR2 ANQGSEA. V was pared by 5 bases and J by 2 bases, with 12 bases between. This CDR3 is CSVHNSEQETQYF. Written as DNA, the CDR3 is TGCAGCGTTCATAATTCAGAGCAAGAGACCCAGTACTTC. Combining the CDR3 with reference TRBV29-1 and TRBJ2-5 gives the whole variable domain SAVISQKPSRDICQRGTSLTIQCQVDSQVTMMFWYRQQPGQSLTLIATANQGSEATYESGFVIDKFPISRPNLTFSTLTVSNMSPEDSSIYLCSVHNSEQETQYFGPGTRLLVL.

The CDR3 DNA follows: TGCAGGACCGGACTAGCGGGGGCTTCCGATTACAATGAGCAGTTCTTC. Translation: CRTGLAGASDYNEQFF. This chain uses TRBV20-1 with TRBJ2-1; 13 bases are shared with TRBD2. CDR1 is DFQATT, CDR2 SNEGSKA, per germline (reference sequence). This CDR3 contains 16 residues.

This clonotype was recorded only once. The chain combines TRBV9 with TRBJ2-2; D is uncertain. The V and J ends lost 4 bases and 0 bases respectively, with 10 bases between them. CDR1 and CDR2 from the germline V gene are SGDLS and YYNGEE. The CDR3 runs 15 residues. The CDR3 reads CASSTKRANTGELFF. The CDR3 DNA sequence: TGTGCCAGCAGCACAAAACGAGCGAACACCGGGGAGCTGTTTTTT.

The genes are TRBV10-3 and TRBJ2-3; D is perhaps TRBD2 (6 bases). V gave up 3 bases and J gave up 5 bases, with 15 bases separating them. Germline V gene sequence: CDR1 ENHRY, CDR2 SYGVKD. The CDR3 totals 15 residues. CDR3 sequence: CAISDGSGAGDTQYF. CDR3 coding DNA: TGTGCCATCAGTGATGGTAGCGGCGCGGGAGATACGCAGTATTTT.

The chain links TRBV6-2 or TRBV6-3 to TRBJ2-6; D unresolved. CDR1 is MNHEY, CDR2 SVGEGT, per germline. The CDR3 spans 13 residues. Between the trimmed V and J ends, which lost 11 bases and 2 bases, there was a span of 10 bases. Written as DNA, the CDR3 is TGTGCCTCCTCCGGACCTGGGGCCAACGTCCTGACTTTC. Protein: CASSGPGANVLTF.